This T cell receptor beta chain was recovered during a study of T cell clonotyping in hematopoietic cell transplantation. The CDR3 totals 13 residues. V lost 2 bases, J lost 7 bases, and 12 bases lay in between. Per the germline V gene, CDR1 is SGDLS and CDR2 is YYNGEE. With respect to this clone: Antigen unknown.

Produced via immunoSEQ multiplex PCR; TCRdb's table is partial and in-frame only. This sample yields tens of thousands of clones, of which 95% are seen a single time; roughly 0.91% belongs to the top ten. Study-level findings and limits: CD4 and CD8 repertoire contributions could not be separated without sorting. Graft donor and pretransplant recipient Inverse Simpson Index values predicted broader posttransplant TCR diversity. Recipient TCR diversity dropped after transplant; expanded clonotypes rose from day 30 to 180.

What was sequenced was peripheral blood mononuclear cells. The rearrangement links TRBV9 to TRBJ1-2; D is possibly TRBD1 (5 bases). This clonotype was obtained from a man younger than 45 in good health. Some clones in this sample may be carry-over from other donors' samples. As DNA, the CDR3 is TGTGCCAGCAGCGTGGGGGGTATGGGTGGCTACACCTTC. Residues: CASSVGGMGGYTF.